This TCR beta chain came from a study of blood T cells in healthy people across ages. Primers used in a second PCR of roughly 6 to 12 cycles were a sample-barcoded 5' primer and a J-beta primer mix. Via MiXCR, TCRdb re-called the 5' RACE reads, giving one row per CDR3 protein. The sample has about 730,000 distinct CDR3 sequences; about 42% are singletons. Trimming cost V 0 bases and J 3 bases; bases outside gene matches: 3. Germline V gene lookup returns CDR1 DFQATT and CDR2 SNEGSKA (reference sequence). The CDR3 extends over 14 amino acids. The sequence was obtained from an older woman in good health. Sequenced: blood. The V call is TRBV20-1, the J call TRBJ2-3; 7 nucleotides align to TRBD2. In DNA form, the CDR3 reads TGCAGTGCTAGAGATCCAGCGGGGACAGATACGCAGTATTTT. Translated, it gives CSARDPAGTDTQYF.